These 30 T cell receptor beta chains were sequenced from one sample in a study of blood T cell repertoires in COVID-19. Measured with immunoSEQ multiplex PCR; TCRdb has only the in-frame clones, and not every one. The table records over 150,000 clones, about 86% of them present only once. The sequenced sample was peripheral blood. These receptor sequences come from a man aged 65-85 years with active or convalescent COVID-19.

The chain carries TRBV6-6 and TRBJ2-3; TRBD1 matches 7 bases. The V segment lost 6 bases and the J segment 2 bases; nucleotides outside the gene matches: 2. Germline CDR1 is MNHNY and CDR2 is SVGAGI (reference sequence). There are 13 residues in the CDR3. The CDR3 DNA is TGTGCCAGCAGGGGACAGAACACAGATACGCAGTATTTT. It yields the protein CASRGQNTDTQYF.

CDR3 in DNA: TGTGCCAGCTCACCCACAGGGACTGAAGCTTTCTTT. Amino acids: CASSPTGTEAFF. The gene calls are TRBV18 and TRBJ1-1, with D perhaps matching TRBD1 (6 bases). The CDR3 consists of 12 residues. With 3 bases removed from V and 5 bases from J, the gap between germline ends came to 7 bases. The germline V gene has CDR1 KGHSH and CDR2 LQKENI. The full variable domain, rest sourced from reference TRBV18 and TRBJ1-1, is NAGVMQNPRHLVRRRGQEARLRCSPMKGHSHVYWYRQLPEEGLKFMVYLQKENIIDESGMPKERFSAEFPKEGPSILRIQQVVRGDSAAYFCASSPTGTEAFFGQGTRLTVV.

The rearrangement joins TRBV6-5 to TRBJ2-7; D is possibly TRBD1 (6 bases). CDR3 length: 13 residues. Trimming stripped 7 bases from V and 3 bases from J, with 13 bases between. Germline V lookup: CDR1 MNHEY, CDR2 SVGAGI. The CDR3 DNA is TGTGCCAGCACAGGACAGTCCGGCTACGAGCAGTACTTC. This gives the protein CASTGQSGYEQYF.

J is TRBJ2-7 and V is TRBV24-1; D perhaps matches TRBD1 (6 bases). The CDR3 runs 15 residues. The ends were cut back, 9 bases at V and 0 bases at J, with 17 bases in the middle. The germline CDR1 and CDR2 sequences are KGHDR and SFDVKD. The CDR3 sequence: CATAPPGQVSYEQYF. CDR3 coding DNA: TGTGCCACCGCCCCACCGGGACAAGTCTCCTACGAGCAGTACTTC.

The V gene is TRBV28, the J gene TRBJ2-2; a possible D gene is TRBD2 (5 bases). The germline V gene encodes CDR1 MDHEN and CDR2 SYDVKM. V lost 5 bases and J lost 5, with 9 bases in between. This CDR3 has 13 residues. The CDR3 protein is CASSLAPTGELFF. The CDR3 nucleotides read TGTGCCAGCAGTCTAGCCCCGACCGGGGAGCTGTTTTTT.

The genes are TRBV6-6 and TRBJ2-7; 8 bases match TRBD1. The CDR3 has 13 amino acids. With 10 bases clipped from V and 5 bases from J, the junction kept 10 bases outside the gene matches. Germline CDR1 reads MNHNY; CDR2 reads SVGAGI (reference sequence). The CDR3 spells CATQDRVNNEQYF. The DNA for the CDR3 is TGTGCCACACAGGACAGGGTGAATAACGAGCAGTACTTC.

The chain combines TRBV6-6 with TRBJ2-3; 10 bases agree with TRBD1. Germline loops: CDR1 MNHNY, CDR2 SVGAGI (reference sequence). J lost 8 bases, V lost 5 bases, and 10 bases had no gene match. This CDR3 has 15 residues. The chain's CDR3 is CASSLQGQGRGTQYF. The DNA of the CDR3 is TGTGCCAGCAGTCTACAGGGACAGGGGAGGGGTACGCAGTATTTT.

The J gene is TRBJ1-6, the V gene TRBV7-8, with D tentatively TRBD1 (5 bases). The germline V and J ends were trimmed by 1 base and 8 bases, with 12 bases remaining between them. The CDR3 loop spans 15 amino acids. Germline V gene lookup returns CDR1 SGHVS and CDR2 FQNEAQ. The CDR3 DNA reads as TGTGCCAGCAGCTTAGAGCCAGGAGGGGATTCACCCCTCCACTTT. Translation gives CASSLEPGGDSPLHF. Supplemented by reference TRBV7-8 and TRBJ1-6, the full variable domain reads GAGVSQSPRYKVAKRGQDVALRCDPISGHVSLFWYQQALGQGPEFLTYFQNEAQLDKSGLPSDRFFAERPEGSVSTLKIQRTQQEDSAVYLCASSLEPGGDSPLHFGNGTRLTVT.

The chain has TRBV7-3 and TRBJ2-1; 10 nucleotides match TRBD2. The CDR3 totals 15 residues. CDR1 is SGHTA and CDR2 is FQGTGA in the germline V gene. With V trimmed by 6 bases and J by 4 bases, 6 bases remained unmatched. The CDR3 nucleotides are TGTGCCAGCAGGCATACTAGCGGGGCTTACAATGAGCAGTTCTTC. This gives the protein CASRHTSGAYNEQFF.

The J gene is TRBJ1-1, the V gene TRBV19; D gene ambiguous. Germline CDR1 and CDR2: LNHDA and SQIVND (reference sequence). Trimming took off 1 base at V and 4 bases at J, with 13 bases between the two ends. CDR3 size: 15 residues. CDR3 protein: CASSIALTRSTEAFF. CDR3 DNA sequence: TGTGCCAGTAGTATAGCCCTGACTAGGAGCACTGAAGCTTTCTTT.

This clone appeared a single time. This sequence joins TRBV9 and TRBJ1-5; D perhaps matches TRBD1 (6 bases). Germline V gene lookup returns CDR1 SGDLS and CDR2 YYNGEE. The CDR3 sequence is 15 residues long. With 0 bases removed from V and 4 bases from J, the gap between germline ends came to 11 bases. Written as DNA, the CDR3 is TGTGCCAGCAGCGTAGTAAGACAGGCGAATCAGCCCCAGCATTTT. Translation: CASSVVRQANQPQHF.

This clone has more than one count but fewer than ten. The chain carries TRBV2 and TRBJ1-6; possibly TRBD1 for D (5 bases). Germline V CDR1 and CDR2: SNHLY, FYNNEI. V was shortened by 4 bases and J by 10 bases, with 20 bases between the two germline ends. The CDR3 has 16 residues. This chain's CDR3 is CASSGRQPDGPSPLHF. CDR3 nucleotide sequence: TGTGCCAGCAGTGGCCGACAGCCCGACGGTCCATCACCCCTCCACTTT.

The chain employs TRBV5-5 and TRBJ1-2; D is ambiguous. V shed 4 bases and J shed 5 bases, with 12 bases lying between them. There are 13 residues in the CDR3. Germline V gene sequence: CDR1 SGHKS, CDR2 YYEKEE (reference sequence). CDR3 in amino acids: CASSLTTRYGYTF. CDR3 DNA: TGTGCCAGCAGCCTGACTACCAGGTATGGCTACACCTTC.

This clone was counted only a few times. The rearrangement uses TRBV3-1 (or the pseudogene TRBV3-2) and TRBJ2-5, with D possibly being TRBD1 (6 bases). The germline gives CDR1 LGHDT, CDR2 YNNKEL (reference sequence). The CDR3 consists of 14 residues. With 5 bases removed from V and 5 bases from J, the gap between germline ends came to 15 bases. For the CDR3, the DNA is TGTGCCAGCAGCTCACAGGGTATGGACGAGACCCAGTACTTC. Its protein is CASSSQGMDETQYF.

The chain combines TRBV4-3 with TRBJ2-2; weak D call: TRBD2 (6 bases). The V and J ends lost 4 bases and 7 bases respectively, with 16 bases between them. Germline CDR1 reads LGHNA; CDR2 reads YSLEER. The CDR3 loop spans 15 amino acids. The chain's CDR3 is CASSLRWRGGGELFF. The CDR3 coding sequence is TGCGCCAGCAGCCTCCGCTGGAGGGGAGGCGGGGAGCTGTTTTTT.

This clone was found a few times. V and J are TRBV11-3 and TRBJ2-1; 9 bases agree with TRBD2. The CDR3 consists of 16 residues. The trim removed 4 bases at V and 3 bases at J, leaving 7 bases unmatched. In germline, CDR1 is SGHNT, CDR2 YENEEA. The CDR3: CASSSQAGGIYNEQFF. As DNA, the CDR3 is TGTGCCAGCAGCTCCCAGGCGGGAGGGATCTACAATGAGCAGTTCTTC.

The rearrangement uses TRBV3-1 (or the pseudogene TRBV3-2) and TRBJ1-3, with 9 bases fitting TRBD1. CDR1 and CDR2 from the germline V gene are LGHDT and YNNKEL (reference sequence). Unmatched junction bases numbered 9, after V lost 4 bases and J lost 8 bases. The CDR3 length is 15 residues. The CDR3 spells CASSRLDRGGDTIYF. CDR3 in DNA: TGTGCCAGCAGCCGATTGGACAGGGGTGGGGACACCATATATTTT.

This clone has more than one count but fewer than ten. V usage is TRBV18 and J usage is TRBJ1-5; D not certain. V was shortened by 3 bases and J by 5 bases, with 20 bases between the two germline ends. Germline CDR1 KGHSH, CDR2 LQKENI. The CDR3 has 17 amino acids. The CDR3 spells CASSPPGGPRRYQPQHF. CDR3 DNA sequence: TGTGCCAGCTCACCGCCAGGTGGGCCCCGCCGTTATCAGCCCCAGCATTTT.

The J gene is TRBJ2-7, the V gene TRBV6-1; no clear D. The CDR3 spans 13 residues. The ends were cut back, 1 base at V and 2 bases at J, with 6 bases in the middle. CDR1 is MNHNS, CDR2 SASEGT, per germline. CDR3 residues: CASSEGSTYEQYF. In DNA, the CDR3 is TGTGCCAGCAGTGAAGGCAGTACCTACGAGCAGTACTTC.

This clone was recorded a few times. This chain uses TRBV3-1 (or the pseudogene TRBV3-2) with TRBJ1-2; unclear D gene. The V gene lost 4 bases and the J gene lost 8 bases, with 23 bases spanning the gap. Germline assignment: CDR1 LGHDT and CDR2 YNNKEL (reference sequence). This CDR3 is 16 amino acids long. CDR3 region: CASSLRNRRPLEGYTF. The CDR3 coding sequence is TGTGCCAGCAGCCTCCGTAATAGACGGCCTCTAGAAGGCTACACCTTC.

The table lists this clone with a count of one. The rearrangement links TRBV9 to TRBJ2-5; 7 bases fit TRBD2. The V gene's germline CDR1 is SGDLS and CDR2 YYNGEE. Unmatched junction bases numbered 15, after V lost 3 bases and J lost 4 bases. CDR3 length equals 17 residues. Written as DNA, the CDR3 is TGTGCCAGCAGCGCGAGCGGTGGGACTATCAAGATAGAGACCCAGTACTTC. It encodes CASSASGGTIKIETQYF.

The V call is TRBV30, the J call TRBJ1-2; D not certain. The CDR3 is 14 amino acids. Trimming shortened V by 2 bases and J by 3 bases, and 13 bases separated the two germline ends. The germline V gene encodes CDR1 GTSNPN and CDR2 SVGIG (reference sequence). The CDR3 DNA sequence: TGTGCCTGGAGTACCCCACTGTTGTACTATGGCTACACCTTC. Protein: CAWSTPLLYYGYTF.

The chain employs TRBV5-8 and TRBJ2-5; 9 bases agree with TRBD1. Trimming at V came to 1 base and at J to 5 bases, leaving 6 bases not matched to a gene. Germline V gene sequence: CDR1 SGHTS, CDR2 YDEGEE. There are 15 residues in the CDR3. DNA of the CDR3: TGTGCCAGCAGCTTGTTTCACAGGGGGCTCGAGACCCAGTACTTC. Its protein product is CASSLFHRGLETQYF.

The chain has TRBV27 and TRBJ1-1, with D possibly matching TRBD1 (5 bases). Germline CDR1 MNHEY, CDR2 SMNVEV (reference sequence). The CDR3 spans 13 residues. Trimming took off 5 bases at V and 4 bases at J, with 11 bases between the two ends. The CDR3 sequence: CASSPRVGTEAFF. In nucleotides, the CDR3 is TGTGCCAGCAGTCCCAGGGTGGGCACTGAAGCTTTCTTT.

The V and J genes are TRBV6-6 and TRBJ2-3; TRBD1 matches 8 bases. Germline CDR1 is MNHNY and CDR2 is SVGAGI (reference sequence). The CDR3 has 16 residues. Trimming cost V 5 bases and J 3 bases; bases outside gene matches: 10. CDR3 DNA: TGTGCCAGCAGTGGACGGACAGGGCGGAGGACAGATACGCAGTATTTT. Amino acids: CASSGRTGRRTDTQYF.

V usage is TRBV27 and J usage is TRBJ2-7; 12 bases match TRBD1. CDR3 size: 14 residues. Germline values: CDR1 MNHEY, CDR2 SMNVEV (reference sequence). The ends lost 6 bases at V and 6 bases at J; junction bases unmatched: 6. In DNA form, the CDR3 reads TGTGCCAGCAGCCTGGGACAGGGGGCGATCGAGCAGTACTTC. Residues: CASSLGQGAIEQYF.

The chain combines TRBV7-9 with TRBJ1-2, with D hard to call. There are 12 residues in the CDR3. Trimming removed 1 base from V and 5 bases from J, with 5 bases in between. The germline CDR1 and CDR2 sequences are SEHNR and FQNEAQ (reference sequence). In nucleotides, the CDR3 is TGTGCCAGCAGCTTAGAGGAGTATGGCTACACCTTC. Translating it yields CASSLEEYGYTF.

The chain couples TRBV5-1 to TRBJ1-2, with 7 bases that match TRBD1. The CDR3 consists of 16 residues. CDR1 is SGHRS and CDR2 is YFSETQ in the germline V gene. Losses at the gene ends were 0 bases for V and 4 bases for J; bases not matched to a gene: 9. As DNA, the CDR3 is TGCGCCAGCAGCTTGGATCCCCCCGGGACAGCCTATGGCTACACCTTC. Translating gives CASSLDPPGTAYGYTF. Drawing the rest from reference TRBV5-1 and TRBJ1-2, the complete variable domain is KAGVTQTPRYLIKTRGQQVTLSCSPISGHRSVSWYQQTPGQGLQFLFEYFSETQRNKGNFPGRFSGRQFSNSRSEMNVSTLELGDSALYLCASSLDPPGTAYGYTFGSGTRLTVV.

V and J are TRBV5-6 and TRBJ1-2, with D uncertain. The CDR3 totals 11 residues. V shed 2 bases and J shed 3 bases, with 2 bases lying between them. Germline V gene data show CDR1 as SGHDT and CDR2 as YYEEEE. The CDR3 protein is CASSFYYGYTF. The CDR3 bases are TGTGCCAGCAGCTTCTACTATGGCTACACCTTC.

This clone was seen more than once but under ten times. The CDR3, as DNA: TGTGCCAGCAGTGAATTAGGGACGGGGGACACCGGGGAGCTGTTTTTT. This encodes CASSELGTGDTGELFF. V and J are TRBV25-1 and TRBJ2-2; the D gene is possibly TRBD2 (6 bases). Germline V lookup: CDR1 MGHDK, CDR2 SYGVNS. The ends were cut back, 1 base at V and 3 bases at J, with 12 bases in the middle. The CDR3 length is 16 residues.